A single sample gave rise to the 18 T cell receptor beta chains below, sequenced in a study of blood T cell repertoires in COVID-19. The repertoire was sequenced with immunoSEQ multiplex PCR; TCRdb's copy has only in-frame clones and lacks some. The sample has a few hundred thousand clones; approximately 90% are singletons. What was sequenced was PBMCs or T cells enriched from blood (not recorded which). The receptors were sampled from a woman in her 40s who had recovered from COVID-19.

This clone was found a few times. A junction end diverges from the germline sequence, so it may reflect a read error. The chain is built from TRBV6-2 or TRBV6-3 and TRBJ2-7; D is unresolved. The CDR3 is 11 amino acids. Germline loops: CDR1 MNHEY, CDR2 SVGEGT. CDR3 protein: CASSSYSTVDF. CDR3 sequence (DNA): TGTGCCAGCAGTTCTTATAGCACGGTGGACTTC.

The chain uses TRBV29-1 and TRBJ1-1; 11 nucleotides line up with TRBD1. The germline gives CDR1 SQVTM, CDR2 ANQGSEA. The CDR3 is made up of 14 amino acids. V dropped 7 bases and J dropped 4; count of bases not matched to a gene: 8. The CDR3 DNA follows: TGCAGCGGAAGGACAGGGGGCGTTGGCACTGAAGCTTTCTTT. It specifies CSGRTGGVGTEAFF.

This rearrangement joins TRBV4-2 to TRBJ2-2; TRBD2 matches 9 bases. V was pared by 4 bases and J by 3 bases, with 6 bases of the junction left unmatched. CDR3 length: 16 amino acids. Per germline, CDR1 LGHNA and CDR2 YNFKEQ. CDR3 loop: CASSRNGGRDTGELFF. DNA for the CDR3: TGTGCCAGCAGCCGCAATGGCGGGAGGGACACCGGGGAGCTGTTTTTT.

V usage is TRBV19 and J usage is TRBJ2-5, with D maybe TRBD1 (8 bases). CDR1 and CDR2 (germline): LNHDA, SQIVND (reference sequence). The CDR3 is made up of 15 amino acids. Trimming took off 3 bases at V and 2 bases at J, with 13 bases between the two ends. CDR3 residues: CASSITGGVQETQYF. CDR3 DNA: TGTGCCAGTAGTATCACAGGGGGGGTACAAGAGACCCAGTACTTC.

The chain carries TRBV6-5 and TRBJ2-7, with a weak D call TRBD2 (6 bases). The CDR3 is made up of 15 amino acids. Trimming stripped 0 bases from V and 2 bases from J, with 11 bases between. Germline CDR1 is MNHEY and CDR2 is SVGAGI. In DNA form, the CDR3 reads TGTGCCAGCAGTTACTCCGAGGCGGGGACCTACGAGCAGTACTTC. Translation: CASSYSEAGTYEQYF.

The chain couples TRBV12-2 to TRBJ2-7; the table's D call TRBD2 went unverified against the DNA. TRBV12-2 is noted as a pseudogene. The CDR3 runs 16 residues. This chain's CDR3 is CASRLSPSRSSYEQYF. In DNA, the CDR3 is TGTGCAAGTCGCTTGAGCCCGTCCCGGTCCTCCTACGAGCAGTACTTC.

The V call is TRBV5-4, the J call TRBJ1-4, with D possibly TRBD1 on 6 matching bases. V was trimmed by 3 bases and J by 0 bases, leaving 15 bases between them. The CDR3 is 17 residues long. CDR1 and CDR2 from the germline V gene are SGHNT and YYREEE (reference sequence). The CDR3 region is CASSWGGLSATNEKLFF. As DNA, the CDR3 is TGTGCCAGCAGCTGGGGGGGCCTATCCGCAACTAATGAAAAACTGTTTTTT. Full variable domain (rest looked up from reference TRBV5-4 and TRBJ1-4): ETGVTQSPTHLIKTRGQQVTLRCSSQSGHNTVSWYQQALGQGPQFIFQYYREEENGRGNFPPRFSGLQFPNYSSELNVNALELDDSALYLCASSWGGLSATNEKLFFGSGTQLSVL.

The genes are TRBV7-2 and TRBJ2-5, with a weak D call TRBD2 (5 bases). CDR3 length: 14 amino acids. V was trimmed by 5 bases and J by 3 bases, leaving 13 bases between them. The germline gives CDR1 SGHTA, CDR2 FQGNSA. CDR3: CASSPPPGEETQYF. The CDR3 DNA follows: TGTGCCAGCAGCCCACCCCCCGGGGAAGAGACCCAGTACTTC.

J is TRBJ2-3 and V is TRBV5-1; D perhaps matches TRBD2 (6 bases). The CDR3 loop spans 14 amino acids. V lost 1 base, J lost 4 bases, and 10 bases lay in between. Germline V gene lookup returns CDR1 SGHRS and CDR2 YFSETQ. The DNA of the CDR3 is TGCGCCAGCAGCTTGAAGGCGGGACCAGATACGCAGTATTTT. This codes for CASSLKAGPDTQYF.

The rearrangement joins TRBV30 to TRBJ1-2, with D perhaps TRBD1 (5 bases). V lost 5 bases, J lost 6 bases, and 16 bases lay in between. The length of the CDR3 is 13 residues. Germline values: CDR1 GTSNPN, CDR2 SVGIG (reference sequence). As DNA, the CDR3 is TGTGCCTGGGTCCAGACTGGGGGGAATGGCTACACCTTC. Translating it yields CAWVQTGGNGYTF.

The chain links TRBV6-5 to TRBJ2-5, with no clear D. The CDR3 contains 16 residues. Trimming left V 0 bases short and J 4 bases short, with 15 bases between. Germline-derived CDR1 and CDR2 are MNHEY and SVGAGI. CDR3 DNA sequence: TGTGCCAGCAGTTACTCGAGTAATCTAGTCGGAGAGACCCAGTACTTC. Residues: CASSYSSNLVGETQYF.

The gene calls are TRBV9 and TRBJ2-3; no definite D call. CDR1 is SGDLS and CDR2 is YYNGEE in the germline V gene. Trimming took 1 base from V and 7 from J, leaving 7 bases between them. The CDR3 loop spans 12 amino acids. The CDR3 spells CASSVTINTQYF. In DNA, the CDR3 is TGTGCCAGCAGCGTAACTATAAATACGCAGTATTTT. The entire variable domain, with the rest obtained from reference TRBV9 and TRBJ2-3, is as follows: DSGVTQTPKHLITATGQRVTLRCSPRSGDLSVYWYQQSLDQGLQFLIQYYNGEERAKGNILERFSAQQFPDLHSELNLSSLELGDSALYFCASSVTINTQYFGPGTRLTVL.

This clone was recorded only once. The CDR3 protein is CATSDDSGTAFEQFF. The CDR3 nucleotides read TGTGCCACCAGTGATGACTCCGGGACTGCCTTTGAGCAGTTCTTC. V usage is TRBV24-1 and J usage is TRBJ2-1; a possible D gene is TRBD2 (6 bases). Germline values: CDR1 KGHDR, CDR2 SFDVKD. This CDR3 comprises 15 residues. V lost 3 bases to trimming and J lost 9 bases, with 17 bases between them.

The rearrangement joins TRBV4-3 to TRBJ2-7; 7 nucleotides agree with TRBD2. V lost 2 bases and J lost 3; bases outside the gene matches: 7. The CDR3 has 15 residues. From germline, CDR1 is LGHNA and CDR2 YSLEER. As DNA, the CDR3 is TGCGCCAGCAGCCAAACCCCGGGAGGCTACTACGAGCAGTACTTC. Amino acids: CASSQTPGGYYEQYF.

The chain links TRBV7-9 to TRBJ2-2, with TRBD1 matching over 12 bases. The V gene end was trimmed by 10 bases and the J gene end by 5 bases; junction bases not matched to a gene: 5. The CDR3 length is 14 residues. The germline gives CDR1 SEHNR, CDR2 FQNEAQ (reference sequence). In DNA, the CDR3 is TGTGCCAAGGGACAGGGGGCGTCTACCGGGGAGCTGTTTTTT. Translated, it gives CAKGQGASTGELFF.

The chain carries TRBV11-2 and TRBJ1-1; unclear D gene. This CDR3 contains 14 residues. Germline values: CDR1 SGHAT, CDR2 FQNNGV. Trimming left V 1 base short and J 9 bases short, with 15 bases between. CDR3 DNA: TGTGCCAGCAGCTTAGTTCGCCCGAACCTAAAAGCTTTCTTT. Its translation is CASSLVRPNLKAFF.

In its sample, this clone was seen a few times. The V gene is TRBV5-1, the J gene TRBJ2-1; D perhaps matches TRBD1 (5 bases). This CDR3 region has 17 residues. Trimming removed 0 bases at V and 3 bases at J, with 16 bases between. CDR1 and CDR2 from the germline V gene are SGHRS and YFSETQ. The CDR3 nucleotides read TGCGCCAGCAGCTTGGCCGGCGGACATGGGGACTACAATGAGCAGTTCTTC. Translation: CASSLAGGHGDYNEQFF.

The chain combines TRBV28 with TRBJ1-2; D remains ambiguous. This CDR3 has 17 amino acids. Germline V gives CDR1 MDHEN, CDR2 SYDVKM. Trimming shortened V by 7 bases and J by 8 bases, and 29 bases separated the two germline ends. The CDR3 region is CASNTVSTASLRVGYTF. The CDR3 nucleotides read TGTGCCAGCAACACTGTTTCGACCGCGAGTTTGAGGGTGGGCTACACCTTC.